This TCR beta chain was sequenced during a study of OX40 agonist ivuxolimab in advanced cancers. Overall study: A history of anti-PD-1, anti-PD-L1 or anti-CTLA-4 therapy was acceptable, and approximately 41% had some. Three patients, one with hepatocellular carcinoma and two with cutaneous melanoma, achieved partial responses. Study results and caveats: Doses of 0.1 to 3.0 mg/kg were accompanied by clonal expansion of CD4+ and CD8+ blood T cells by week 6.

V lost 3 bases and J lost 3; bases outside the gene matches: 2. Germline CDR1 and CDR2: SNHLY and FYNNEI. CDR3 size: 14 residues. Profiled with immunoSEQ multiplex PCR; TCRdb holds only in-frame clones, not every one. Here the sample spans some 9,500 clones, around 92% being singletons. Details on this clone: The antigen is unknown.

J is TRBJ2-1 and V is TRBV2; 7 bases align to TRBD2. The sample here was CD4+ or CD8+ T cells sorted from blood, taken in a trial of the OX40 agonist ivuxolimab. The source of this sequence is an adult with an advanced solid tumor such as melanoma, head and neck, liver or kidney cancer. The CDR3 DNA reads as TGTGCCAGCAGTGATACTAGCGTCTACAATGAGCAGTTCTTC. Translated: CASSDTSVYNEQFF.